This T cell receptor (beta chain) came from a study of T-cell reconstitution after alpha-beta-depleted transplantation in children. Study observations and caveats: Reports say that about two months after transplant, the alpha-beta T cells came out of several hundred graft clones that had expanded. When one year had passed after transplant, most T-cell counts and diversity came from newly produced T cells. Some patients showed high day-60 TCRbeta diversity, which derived from surviving recipient T cells and thymic progenitors.

This clonotype was seen many times. Its target is not known. As it was prepared, the TCRbeta library received unique molecular identifiers. From the PCR reads, TCRdb called clonotypes with MiXCR, one entry per CDR3 protein. The sample has approximately 300,000 distinct CDR3 sequences, about 9.4% seen once; the top ten hold approximately 7%. The germline CDR1 and CDR2 sequences are LGHNA and YSLEER. V lost 0 bases and J lost 7, with 16 bases in between. This CDR3 has 15 residues. The rearrangement joins TRBV4-3 to TRBJ2-7; the D is unclear. This material consisted of PBMCs, taken before TCRalphabeta/CD19-depleted stem cell transplant. The TCR was taken from a boy under three years old with acute myeloid leukemia, due to receive a stem cell transplant. The CDR3 region has the DNA TGCGCCAGCAGCCAAGAGGCAAGCTCCCGGAAGGAGCAGTACTTC. Translation: CASSQEASSRKEQYF.